This T cell receptor beta chain was found in a study of T-cell memory formation after mild COVID-19. Using its own MiXCR run on the 5' RACE reads, TCRdb lists one record per CDR3 protein. The sample has under 85,000 distinct CDR3 sequences, roughly 14% seen once. This clonotype was observed a handful of times. The V and J ends lost 2 bases and 9 bases respectively, with 8 bases between them. The germline V gene has CDR1 MNHEY and CDR2 SMNVEV (reference sequence). This CDR3 is built from 12 residues. Sequences were obtained from PBMCs or a T cell subset sorted from them (not recorded which). The TCR sequence derives from an adult woman who had mild COVID-19 (a few samples of this study predate the infection). Cell type and time point are not known. The genes are TRBV27 and TRBJ2-1; D is undetermined. This CDR3 reads CASSLGLVEQFF. CDR3 bases: TGTGCCAGCAGTTTAGGTCTAGTTGAGCAGTTCTTC.